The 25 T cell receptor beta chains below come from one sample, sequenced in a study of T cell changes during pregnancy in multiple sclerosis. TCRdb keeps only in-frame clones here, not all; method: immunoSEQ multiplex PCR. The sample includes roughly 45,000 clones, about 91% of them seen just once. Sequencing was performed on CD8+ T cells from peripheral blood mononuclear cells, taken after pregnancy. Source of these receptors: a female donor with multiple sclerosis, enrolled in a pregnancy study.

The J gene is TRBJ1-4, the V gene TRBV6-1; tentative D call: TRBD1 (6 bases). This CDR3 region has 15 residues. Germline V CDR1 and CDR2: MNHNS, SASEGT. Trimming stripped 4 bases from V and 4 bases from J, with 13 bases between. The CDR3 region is CASSVHREVNEKLFF. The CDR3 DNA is TGTGCCAGCAGTGTCCACAGGGAAGTTAATGAAAAACTGTTTTTT.

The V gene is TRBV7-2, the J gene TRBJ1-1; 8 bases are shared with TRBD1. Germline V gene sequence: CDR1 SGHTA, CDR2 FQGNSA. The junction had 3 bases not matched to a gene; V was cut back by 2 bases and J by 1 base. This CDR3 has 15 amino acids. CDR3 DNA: TGTGCCAGCAGCTTAAAGCAGGGGGCGAACACTGAAGCTTTCTTT. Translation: CASSLKQGANTEAFF. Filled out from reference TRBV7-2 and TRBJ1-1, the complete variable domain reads GAGVSQSPSNKVTEKGKDVELRCDPISGHTALYWYRQSLGQGLEFLIYFQGNSAPDKSGLPSDRFSAERTGGSVSTLTIQRTQQEDSAVYLCASSLKQGANTEAFFGQGTRLTVV.

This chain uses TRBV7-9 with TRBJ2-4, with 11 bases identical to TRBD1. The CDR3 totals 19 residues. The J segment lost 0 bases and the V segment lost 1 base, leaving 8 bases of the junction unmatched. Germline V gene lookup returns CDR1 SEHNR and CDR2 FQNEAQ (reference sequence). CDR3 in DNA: TGTGCCAGCAGCTTAGAACGGACAGGGGGCAATCTAGCCAAAAACATTCAGTACTTC. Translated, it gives CASSLERTGGNLAKNIQYF.

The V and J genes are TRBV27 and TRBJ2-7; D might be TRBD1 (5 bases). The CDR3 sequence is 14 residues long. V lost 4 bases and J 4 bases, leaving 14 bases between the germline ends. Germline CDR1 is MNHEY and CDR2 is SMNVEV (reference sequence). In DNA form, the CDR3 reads TGTGCCAGCAGTTACGAGGCAGGGTCTTACGAGCAGTACTTC. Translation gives CASSYEAGSYEQYF.

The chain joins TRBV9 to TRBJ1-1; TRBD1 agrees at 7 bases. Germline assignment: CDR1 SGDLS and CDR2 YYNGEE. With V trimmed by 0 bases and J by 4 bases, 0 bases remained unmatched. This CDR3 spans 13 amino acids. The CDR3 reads CASSVGTGTEAFF. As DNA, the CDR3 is TGTGCCAGCAGCGTAGGGACAGGCACTGAAGCTTTCTTT.

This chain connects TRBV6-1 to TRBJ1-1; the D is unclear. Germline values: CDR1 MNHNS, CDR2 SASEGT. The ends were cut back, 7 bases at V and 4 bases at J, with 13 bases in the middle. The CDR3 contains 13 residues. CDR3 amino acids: CASTRTGSTEAFF. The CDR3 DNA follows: TGTGCCAGCACCCGGACCGGGAGCACTGAAGCTTTCTTT.

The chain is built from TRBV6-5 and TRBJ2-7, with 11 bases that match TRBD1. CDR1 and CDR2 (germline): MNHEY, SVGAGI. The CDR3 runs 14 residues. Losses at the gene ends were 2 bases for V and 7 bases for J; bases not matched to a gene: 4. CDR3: CASSYGQGAGEQYF. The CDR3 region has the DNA TGTGCCAGCAGTTACGGACAGGGGGCGGGTGAGCAGTACTTC.

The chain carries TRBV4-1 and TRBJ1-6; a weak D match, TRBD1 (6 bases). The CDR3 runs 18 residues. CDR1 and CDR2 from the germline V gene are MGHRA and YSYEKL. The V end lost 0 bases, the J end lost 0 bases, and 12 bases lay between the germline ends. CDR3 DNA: TGCGCCAGCAGCCAAGATCCGGGACACAGCTCCTATAATTCACCCCTCCACTTT. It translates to CASSQDPGHSSYNSPLHF.

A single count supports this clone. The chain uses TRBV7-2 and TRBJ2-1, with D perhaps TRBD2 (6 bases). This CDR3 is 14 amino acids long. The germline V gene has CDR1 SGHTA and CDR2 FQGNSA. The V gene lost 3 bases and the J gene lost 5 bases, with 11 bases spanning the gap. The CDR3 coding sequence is TGTGCCAGCAGCTTCCTGGGACTCAACAATGAGCAGTTCTTC. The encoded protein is CASSFLGLNNEQFF.

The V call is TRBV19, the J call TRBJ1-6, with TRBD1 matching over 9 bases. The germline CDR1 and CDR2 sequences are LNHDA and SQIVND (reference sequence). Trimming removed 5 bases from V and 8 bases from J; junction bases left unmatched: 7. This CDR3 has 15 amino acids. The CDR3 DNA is TGTGCCAGTAGTGGGACAGGGAGGCGGGATTCACCCCTCCACTTT. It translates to CASSGTGRRDSPLHF.

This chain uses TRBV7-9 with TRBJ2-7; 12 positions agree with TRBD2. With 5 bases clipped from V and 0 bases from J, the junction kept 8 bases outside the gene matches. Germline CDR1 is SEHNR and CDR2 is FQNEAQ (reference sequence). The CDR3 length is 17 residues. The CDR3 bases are TGTGCCAGCAGCCTCGGACTAGCGGGACCTTTCTCCTACGAGCAGTACTTC. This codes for CASSLGLAGPFSYEQYF.

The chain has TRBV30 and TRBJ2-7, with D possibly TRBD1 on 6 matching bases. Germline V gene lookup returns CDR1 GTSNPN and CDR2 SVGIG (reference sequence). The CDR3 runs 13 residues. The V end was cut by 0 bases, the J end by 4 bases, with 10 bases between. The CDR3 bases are TGTGCCTGGAGTGTACAGGGTGGGTACGAGCAGTACTTC. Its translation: CAWSVQGGYEQYF.

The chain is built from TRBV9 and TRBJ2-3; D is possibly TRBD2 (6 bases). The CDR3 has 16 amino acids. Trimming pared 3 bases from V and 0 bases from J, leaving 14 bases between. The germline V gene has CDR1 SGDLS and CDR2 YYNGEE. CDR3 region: CASSAGTSSSTDTQYF. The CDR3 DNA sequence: TGTGCCAGCAGCGCAGGGACTTCCTCTAGCACAGATACGCAGTATTTT.

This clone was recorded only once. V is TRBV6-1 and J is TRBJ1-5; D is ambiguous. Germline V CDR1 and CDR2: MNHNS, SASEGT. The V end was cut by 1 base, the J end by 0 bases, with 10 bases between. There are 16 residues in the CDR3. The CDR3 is CASSEDGYYSNQPQHF. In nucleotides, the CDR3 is TGTGCCAGCAGTGAAGACGGTTACTATAGCAATCAGCCCCAGCATTTT.

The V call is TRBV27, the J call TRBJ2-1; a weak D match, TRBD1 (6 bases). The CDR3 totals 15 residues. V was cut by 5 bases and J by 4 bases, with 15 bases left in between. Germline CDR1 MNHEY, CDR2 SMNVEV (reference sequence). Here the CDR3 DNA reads TGTGCCAGCAGTAAATACAGGGAAGAGTACAATGAGCAGTTCTTC. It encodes CASSKYREEYNEQFF.

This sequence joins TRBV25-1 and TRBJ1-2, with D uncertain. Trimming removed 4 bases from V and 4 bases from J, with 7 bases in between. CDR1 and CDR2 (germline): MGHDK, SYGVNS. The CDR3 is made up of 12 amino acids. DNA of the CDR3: TGTGCCAGCAGTGGGGCTGGCTATGGCTACACCTTC. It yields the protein CASSGAGYGYTF.

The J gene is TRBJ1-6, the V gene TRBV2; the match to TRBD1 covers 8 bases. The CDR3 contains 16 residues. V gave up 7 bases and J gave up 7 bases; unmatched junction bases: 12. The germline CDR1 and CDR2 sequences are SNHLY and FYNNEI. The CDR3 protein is CASKPGGSGRNSPLHF. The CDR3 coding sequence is TGTGCCAGCAAGCCAGGGGGCTCAGGACGAAATTCACCCCTCCACTTT.

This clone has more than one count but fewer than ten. The CDR3, as DNA: TGCAGCGTTGGGGGGTTGCAGGGGGCGAAATACGAGCAGTACTTC. It translates to CSVGGLQGAKYEQYF. This sequence joins TRBV29-1 and TRBJ2-7; TRBD1 agrees at 8 bases. This CDR3 has 15 residues. Germline V gene lookup returns CDR1 SQVTM and CDR2 ANQGSEA. V was clipped by 4 bases and J by 4 bases; unmatched bases: 12.

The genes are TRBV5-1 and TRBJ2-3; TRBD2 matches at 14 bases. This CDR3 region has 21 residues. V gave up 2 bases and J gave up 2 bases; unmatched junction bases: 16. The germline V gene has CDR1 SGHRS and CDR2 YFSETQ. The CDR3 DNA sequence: TGCGCCAGCAGCTTACCCTACGGGGGACTAGCGGGGGCGTACCCCACAGATACGCAGTATTTT. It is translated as CASSLPYGGLAGAYPTDTQYF.

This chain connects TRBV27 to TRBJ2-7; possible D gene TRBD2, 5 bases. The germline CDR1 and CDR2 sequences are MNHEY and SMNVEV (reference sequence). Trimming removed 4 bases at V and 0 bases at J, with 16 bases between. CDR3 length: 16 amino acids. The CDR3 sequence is CASSYSGGLLSYEQYF. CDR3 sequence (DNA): TGTGCCAGCAGTTACAGTGGAGGTCTACTCTCCTACGAGCAGTACTTC.

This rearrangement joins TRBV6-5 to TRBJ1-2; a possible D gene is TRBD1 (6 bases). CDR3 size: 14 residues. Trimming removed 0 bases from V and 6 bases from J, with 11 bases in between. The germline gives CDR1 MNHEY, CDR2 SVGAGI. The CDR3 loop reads CASSYSAQGNGYTF. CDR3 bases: TGTGCCAGCAGTTACTCCGCTCAGGGGAATGGCTACACCTTC.

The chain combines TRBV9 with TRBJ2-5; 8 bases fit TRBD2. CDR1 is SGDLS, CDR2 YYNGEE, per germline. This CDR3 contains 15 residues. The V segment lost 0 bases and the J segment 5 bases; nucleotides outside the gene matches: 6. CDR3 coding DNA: TGTGCCAGCAGCGTAGTTCCGGGGGGGCCGGAGACCCAGTACTTC. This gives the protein CASSVVPGGPETQYF.

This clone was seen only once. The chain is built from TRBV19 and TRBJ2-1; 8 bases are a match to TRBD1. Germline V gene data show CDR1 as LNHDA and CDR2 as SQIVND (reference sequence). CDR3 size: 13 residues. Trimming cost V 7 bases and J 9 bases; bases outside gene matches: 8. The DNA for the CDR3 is TGTGCCAGTAAAGAGACAGGGGTTACTGAGCAGTTCTTC. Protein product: CASKETGVTEQFF.

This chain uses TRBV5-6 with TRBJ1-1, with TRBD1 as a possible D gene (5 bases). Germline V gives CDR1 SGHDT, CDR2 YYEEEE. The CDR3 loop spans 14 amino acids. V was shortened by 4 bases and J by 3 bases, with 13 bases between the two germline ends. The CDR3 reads CASSGPGKYTEAFF. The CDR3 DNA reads TGTGCCAGCAGCGGGCCAGGGAAATACACTGAAGCTTTCTTT.

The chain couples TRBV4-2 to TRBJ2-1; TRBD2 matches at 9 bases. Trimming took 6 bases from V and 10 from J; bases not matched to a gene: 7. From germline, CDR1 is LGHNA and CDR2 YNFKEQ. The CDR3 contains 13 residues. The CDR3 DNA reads TGTGCCAGCAGGATAGCGGGAGCTTGGGAGCAGTTCTTC. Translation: CASRIAGAWEQFF.